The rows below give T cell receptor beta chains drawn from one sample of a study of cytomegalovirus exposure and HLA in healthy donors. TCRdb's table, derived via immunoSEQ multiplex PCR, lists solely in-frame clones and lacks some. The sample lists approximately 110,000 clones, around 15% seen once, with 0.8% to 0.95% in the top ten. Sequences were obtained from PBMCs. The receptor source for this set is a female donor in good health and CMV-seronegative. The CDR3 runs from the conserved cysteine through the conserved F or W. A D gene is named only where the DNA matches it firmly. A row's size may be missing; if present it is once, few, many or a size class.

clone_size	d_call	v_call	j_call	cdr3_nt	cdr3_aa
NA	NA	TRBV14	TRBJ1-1	TGTGCCCGTTACAGTAGGAACACTGAAGCTTTCTTT	CARYSRNTEAFF
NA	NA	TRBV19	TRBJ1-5	TGTGCCAGTAGTATAAACAGGGATCAGCCCCAGCATTTT	CASSINRDQPQHF
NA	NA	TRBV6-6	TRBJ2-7	TGTGCCAGCAGCCCTCCTACAGGGAACTACGAGCAGTACTTC	CASSPPTGNYEQYF
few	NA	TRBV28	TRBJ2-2	TGTGCCAGCAGTACGGGTCCCGGGAACACCGGGGAGCTGTTTTTT	CASSTGPGNTGELFF
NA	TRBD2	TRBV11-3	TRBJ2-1	TGTGCCAGCAGCCTAGAGGGACTAGAGGATGAGCAGTTCTTC	CASSLEGLEDEQFF
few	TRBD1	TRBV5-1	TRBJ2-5	TGCGCCAGCAGCTTTTTCAGAGGACAGGGCCTTAATGGATTTTTCAAGCAGACCCAGTACTTC	CASSFFRGQGLNGFFKQTQYF
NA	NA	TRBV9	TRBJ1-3	TGTGCCAGCAGCAGCTCCGGGGGTGGAAACACCATATATTTT	CASSSSGGGNTIYF
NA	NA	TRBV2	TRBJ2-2	TGTGCCAGCAGAGCCTCGGTGGGGAGGAGGACCGGGGAGCTGTTTTTT	CASRASVGRRTGELFF
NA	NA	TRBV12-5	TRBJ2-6	TGTGCTAGTGGTCCGGGCGGGGTAGGGGCCAACGTCCTGACTTTC	CASGPGGVGANVLTF
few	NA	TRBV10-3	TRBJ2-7	TGTGCCACCCGAGGAGGGGAGTCCTACGAGCAGTACTTC	CATRGGESYEQYF
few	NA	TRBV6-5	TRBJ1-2	TGTGCCAGCAGTTACAGCTCTAACTATGGCTACACCTTC	CASSYSSNYGYTF
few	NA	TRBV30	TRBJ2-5	TGTGCCTGGAGTGTACGCGCCTGGTACCAAGAGACCCAGTACTTC	CAWSVRAWYQETQYF
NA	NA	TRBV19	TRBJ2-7	TGTGCCAGTAGTATAGCCGCCCTCTCTGGCGGCTCCTACGAGCAGTACTTC	CASSIAALSGGSYEQYF
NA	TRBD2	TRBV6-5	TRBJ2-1	TGTGCCAGCAGTTCCACGACTAGCGGGGGAGATGAGCAGTTCTTC	CASSSTTSGGDEQFF
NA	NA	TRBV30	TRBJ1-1	TGTGCCTGTCACAGGTCATCCCTCACTGAAGCTTTCTTT	CACHRSSLTEAFF
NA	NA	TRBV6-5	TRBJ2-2	TGTGCCAGCACCGTGACAGAGAACACCGGGGAGCTGTTTTTT	CASTVTENTGELFF
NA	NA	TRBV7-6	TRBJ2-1	TGTGCCAGCAGCTCTAGGGGGTATGAGCAGTTCTTC	CASSSRGYEQFF
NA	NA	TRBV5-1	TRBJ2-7	TGCGCCAGCAGCTTGGATTACGGCTACGAGCAGTACTTC	CASSLDYGYEQYF
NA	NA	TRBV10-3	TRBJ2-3	TGTGCCATCAGACCCCGGGACTCGCCCCGAACAGATACGCAGTATTTT	CAIRPRDSPRTDTQYF
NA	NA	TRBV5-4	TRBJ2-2	TGTGCCAGCAGCTTGAAAGAGTCCGGGAACACCGGGGAGCTGTTTTTT	CASSLKESGNTGELFF
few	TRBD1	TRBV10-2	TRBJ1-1	TGCGCCAGCAGCGAGGACAGGGGCGTCACTGAAGCTTTCTTT	CASSEDRGVTEAFF
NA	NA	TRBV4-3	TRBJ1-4	TGCGCCAGCAGCCAAGATCTGTTCGGCGGAAGCCGTGAAAAACTGTTTTTT	CASSQDLFGGSREKLFF
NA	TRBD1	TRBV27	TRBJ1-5	TGTGCCAGCAGTTACAGGGGTAATCAGCCCCAGCATTTT	CASSYRGNQPQHF